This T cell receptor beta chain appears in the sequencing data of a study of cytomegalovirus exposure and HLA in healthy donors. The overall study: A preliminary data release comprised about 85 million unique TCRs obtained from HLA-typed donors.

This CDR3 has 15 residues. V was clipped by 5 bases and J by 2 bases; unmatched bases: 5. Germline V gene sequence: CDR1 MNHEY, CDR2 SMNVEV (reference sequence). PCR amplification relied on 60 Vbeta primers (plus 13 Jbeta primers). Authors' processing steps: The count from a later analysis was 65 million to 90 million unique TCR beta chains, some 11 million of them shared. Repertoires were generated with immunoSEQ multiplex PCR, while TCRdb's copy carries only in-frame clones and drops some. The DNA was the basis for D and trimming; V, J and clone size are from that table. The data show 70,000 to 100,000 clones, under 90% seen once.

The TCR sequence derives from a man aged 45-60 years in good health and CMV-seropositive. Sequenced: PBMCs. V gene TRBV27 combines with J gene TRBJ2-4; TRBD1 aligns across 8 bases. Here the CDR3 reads CASSADRATKNIQYF. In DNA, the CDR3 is TGTGCCAGCAGTGCGGACAGGGCGACCAAAAACATTCAGTACTTC.